Sequencing of this T cell receptor beta chain was carried out in a study of glioma-infiltrating T cells after dendritic cell vaccination. Assay used: immunoSEQ multiplex PCR; TCRdb lists only in-frame clones, some missing. This table holds over 55,000 clones, 81% found once. CDR1 is SGDLS and CDR2 is YYNGEE in the germline V gene. The CDR3 spans 15 residues. J was trimmed by 5 bases and V by 3 bases; bases with no gene match: 7. The chain has TRBV9 and TRBJ1-4; TRBD1 aligns across 7 bases. Sequenced material: blood, taken before dendritic cell vaccination. The origin of this receptor is a human donor with glioblastoma. CDR3 residues: CASSAWTGDNEKLFF. In nucleotides, the CDR3 is TGTGCCAGCAGCGCGTGGACAGGAGACAATGAAAAACTGTTTTTT.